This T cell receptor (beta chain) originates from a study of OX40 agonist ivuxolimab in advanced cancers. The overall study: The patients received ivuxolimab by intravenous route every 2 weeks at 0.01 to 10 mg/kg. Dose-escalation subjects each had hepatocellular carcinoma, melanoma, renal cell or head and neck cancer.

A remark on this clone: Its antigen is unidentified.

Study-level results: At 0.1 to 3.0 mg/kg, CD4+ and CD8+ blood T cells expanded clonally by week 6.

Some clones are missing from TCRdb's copy, which holds only in-frame ones; the method was immunoSEQ multiplex PCR. Of tens of thousands of clones in the sample, just under 90% were seen once. Peripheral blood came from all dose cohorts at three timepoints. This CDR3 spans 14 amino acids. V shed 5 bases and J shed 2 bases, with 13 bases lying between them. Germline V gene sequence: CDR1 SGHAT, CDR2 FQNNGV. The clonotype was recovered from an adult with an advanced solid tumor such as melanoma, head and neck, liver or kidney cancer. The chain joins TRBV11-2 to TRBJ2-7; D may be TRBD1 (6 bases). This sample comprised CD4+ or CD8+ T cells sorted from blood, obtained in a trial of the OX40 agonist ivuxolimab. The CDR3 spells CASSHRDKTYEQYF. Written as DNA, the CDR3 is TGTGCCAGCAGCCACCGGGACAAGACCTACGAGCAGTACTTC.